This T cell receptor (beta chain) was identified during a study of neurological immune-mediated disorders. The junction had 6 bases not matched to a gene; V was cut back by 3 bases and J by 7 bases. Germline loops: CDR1 MDHEN, CDR2 SYDVKM. The CDR3 has 14 residues. 5'RACE generated cDNA with 10-nucleotide random UMIs. TCRdb re-derived calls from the 5' RACE reads in MiXCR, one entry per CDR3 protein. The sample has approximately 50,000 distinct CDR3 sequences; around 4% are singletons. At least ten counts were recorded for this clonotype. The antigen remains unidentified. Broader study findings: With the multiple sclerosis repertoire cluster, none of the clinical or MRI features showed an association. When the repertoires were grouped phylogenetically, those of 18 of the 34 multiple sclerosis patients came together in a single cluster of related CDR3 sequences, which points to a possible repertoire-level signature.

Unsorted libraries were prepared from 2 million PBMCs that had been stored at -80 C. This chain links TRBV28 with TRBJ1-1, with 9 bases lining up with TRBD1. Sequencing was done on a sample of PBMCs. The origin of this receptor is a man aged 30 to 39 with multiple sclerosis. In DNA, the CDR3 is TGTGCCAGCAGTTTGGACAGGGGACCCCTTGAAGCTTTCTTT. This encodes CASSLDRGPLEAFF.